This T cell receptor (beta chain) came from a study of CD8+ T cells in alopecia areata (dated by TCRdb to about 2018). A note on the overall study: Treated patients were enrolled in an open-label pilot trial of oral tofacitinib at 5 to 10 mg twice daily for moderate-to-severe alopecia areata. Patients stayed on tofacitinib for 6 to 18 months and then had 6 months of follow-up off drug so that delayed response and recurrence could be assessed. To study T cell clonal expansion in alopecia areata, the researchers applied high-throughput TCRbeta sequencing to both the C3H/HeJ mouse model and human patients. In humans, TCRbeta sequencing was performed on scalp tissue and on sorted CD4+ and CD8+ peripheral blood T cells from healthy controls and from patients with patchy or totalis/universalis alopecia areata. Patients on tofacitinib were biopsied at baseline and after 4 and 24 weeks of treatment, and several of the patients also had a later scalp biopsy. Scalp clonality was compared among normal scalp (n=4), patchy alopecia areata scalp (n=8), and alopecia totalis/universalis scalp (n=8). RNA came from the PAXgene miRNA kit for fixed scalp, the miRNeasy kit for PBMCs, and the RNeasy kit for mouse skin. immunoSEQ multiplex PCR using 35 Vbeta forward primers and 13 Jbeta reverse primers was used to amplify TCRbeta CDR3 regions.

The time point label here, explained by the study, means: baseline before oral tofacitinib. Lesional scalp punch biopsies and peripheral blood were collected from alopecia areata patients. PBMCs were isolated by density centrifugation and stained for CD3, CD4 and CD8, after which CD4+ and CD8+ T cells were sorted on a FACSAria. To note about this clone: Its antigen is still unknown. No much larger clonotype is one base removed from it; base qualities were not supplied. Other DNA sequences in the same sample also yield this CDR3.

The paper's findings and limits, for the study overall: Unlike mouse skin, which is dominated by gammadelta T cells, normal human skin has resident alphabeta T cells that are also sequenced, and this complicates analysis of the scalp TCR repertoire. Shared TCR sequences between patients were less evident than in mice, which may be partly attributable to HLA diversity in the patient population. Lesional scalp, especially in alopecia totalis/universalis, showed higher clonality and more expanded CD8+ clones than normal scalp, suggesting antigenic drive.

Libraries came from the immunoSEQ multiplex PCR assay. RNA was extracted from all samples and reverse transcribed into cDNA, which served as template for TCR sequencing. SuperScript III was used to make first-strand cDNA, primed with a 2:1 mix of oligo-dT and random hexamers. Amplification bias was assessed with a synthetic immune receptor repertoire, and residual bias was removed computationally. Per the authors' processing: Raw reads were preprocessed for error removal, and CDR3 was defined according to IMGT conventions as running from the conserved cysteine to phenylalanine. Clonality was computed as 1 minus the Shannon entropy, with the entropy normalized by log2 of the number of productive unique TCRs. Scalp TCRbeta sequences were cross-referenced with sorted blood CD4 and CD8 repertoires so that the CD4 or CD8 identity of scalp clones could be inferred. TCRdb took over this immuneACCESS table, retaining in-frame rearrangements with V and J assigned. Such tables are incomplete; in checked studies, under half of the missing clones stem from an unresolved V gene, and the remainder is unexplained. V and J calls plus clone size are reproduced from that table; the DNA served to infer D and trimming. The sample records 130,000 to 150,000 clones, around 86% of which are singletons. The ten largest clones represent about 14% of the sample.

CDR1 and CDR2 are read off the germline V gene as SQVTM and ANQGSEA. Ends trimmed: V by 6 bases, J by 2 bases; bases unmatched to a gene: 2. Including the terminal cysteine and phenylalanine, the CDR3 comprises 13 residues. The sequence is cut down to CDR3 DNA, 39 bases in frame from base 1. The sequencing used CD8+ T cells sorted from blood, collected at week 0. The TCR was taken from a human donor with alopecia areata. This sequence uses TRBV29-1 and TRBJ2-7, and TRBD2 aligns with 12 junction nucleotides. The nucleotide sequence reads TGCAGCGTCGGACTAGCGGGAACCTACGAGCAGTACTTC. Its coded protein is CSVGLAGTYEQYF.